Listed here are 30 T cell receptor beta chains from one sample, sequenced in a study of blood T cells in healthy people across ages. PCR was performed a second time for 7 to 11 cycles using a sample-barcoded 5' primer and a J-beta primer mix. TCRdb re-analysed the 5' RACE reads in MiXCR, keeping a single row per CDR3 protein. The sample includes about 930,000 distinct CDR3 sequences, about 27% of them seen just once. The sample also formed part of further work on T cells of mothers and their children.

The sample consisted of blood. These receptors came from a woman aged 40 to 50 in good health.

J is TRBJ2-1 and V is TRBV7-2, with TRBD2 identical over 11 bases. Germline V gene lookup returns CDR1 SGHTA and CDR2 FQGNSA. The CDR3 extends over 14 amino acids. V shed 0 bases and J 9 bases; nucleotides not matched to a gene: 1. Here the CDR3 DNA reads TGTGCCAGCAGCTTAGCGGGGACTAGCGGTGAGCAGTTCTTC. Amino acid sequence: CASSLAGTSGEQFF.

The CDR3 here is CASSLEAAYQPQHF. The DNA for the CDR3 is TGTGCCAGCAGCTTAGAGGCAGCCTATCAGCCCCAGCATTTT. This chain joins TRBV7-2 and TRBJ1-5, with D hard to call. With 1 base removed from V and 5 bases from J, the gap between germline ends came to 9 bases. Per germline, CDR1 SGHTA and CDR2 FQGNSA. The CDR3 runs 14 residues.

The chain employs TRBV28 and TRBJ2-4; TRBD2 might be the D (5 bases). Germline CDR1 MDHEN, CDR2 SYDVKM. Trimming took off 10 bases at V and 2 bases at J, with 21 bases between the two ends. This CDR3 comprises 16 residues. CDR3 region: CATQDPRGSTKNIQYF. The CDR3 nucleotides are TGTGCCACCCAGGACCCTCGGGGATCTACCAAAAACATTCAGTACTTC.

The chain uses TRBV28 and TRBJ2-4, with no clear D. Germline V gene sequence: CDR1 MDHEN, CDR2 SYDVKM. The CDR3 length is 15 residues. V dropped 2 bases and J dropped 0 bases, with 8 bases sitting between them. The CDR3 region is CASSLLRLAKNIQYF. CDR3 nucleotides: TGTGCCAGCAGTTTACTCCGATTAGCCAAAAACATTCAGTACTTC. Filled out from reference TRBV28 and TRBJ2-4, the complete variable domain reads DVKVTQSSRYLVKRTGEKVFLECVQDMDHENMFWYRQDPGLGLRLIYFSYDVKMKEKGDIPEGYSVSREKKERFSLILESASTNQTSMYLCASSLLRLAKNIQYFGAGTRLSVL.

The chain recombines TRBV24-1 with TRBJ2-5; 11 bases agree with TRBD1. Per the germline V gene, CDR1 is KGHDR and CDR2 is SFDVKD. V lost 3 bases and J lost 4; bases outside the gene matches: 6. The CDR3 sequence is 16 residues long. CDR3 sequence: CATSDVGQGEGETQYF. The CDR3 DNA follows: TGTGCCACCAGTGATGTGGGACAGGGGGAAGGAGAGACCCAGTACTTC.

This clonotype was seen a handful of times. The chain is built from TRBV3-1 and TRBJ2-7, with 12 bases lining up with TRBD2. Germline CDR1 is LGHDT and CDR2 is YNNKEL (reference sequence). V was pared by 5 bases and J by 0 bases, with 11 bases of the junction left unmatched. The CDR3 contains 18 residues. CDR3 nucleotides: TGTGCCAGCAGCAACCGACTAGCGGGGGCAACCACCTCCTACGAGCAGTACTTC. It encodes CASSNRLAGATTSYEQYF.

This rearrangement joins TRBV6-2 or TRBV6-3 to TRBJ2-5, with D unresolved. CDR3 length: 13 amino acids. Germline-derived CDR1 and CDR2 are MNHEY and SVGEGT. The V and J ends lost 2 bases and 5 bases respectively, with 9 bases between them. CDR3 nucleotides: TGTGCCAGCAGTTACGAAGTCGGGGAGACCCAGTACTTC. Protein product: CASSYEVGETQYF.

The J gene is TRBJ1-5, the V gene TRBV6-2 or TRBV6-3, with D possibly TRBD1 on 5 matching bases. The V gene lost 6 bases and the J gene lost 7 bases, with 13 bases spanning the gap. Germline CDR1 reads MNHEY; CDR2 reads SVGEGT. The CDR3 spans 13 residues. The CDR3 reads CASSSRAPQPQHF. DNA for the CDR3: TGTGCCAGCAGCTCCAGGGCCCCCCAGCCCCAGCATTTT.

This clonotype occurred many times. This rearrangement joins TRBV20-1 to TRBJ2-7; 10 nucleotides match TRBD1. Germline lookup yields CDR1 DFQATT and CDR2 SNEGSKA (reference sequence). The CDR3 spans 15 residues. With 4 bases clipped from V and 3 bases from J, the junction kept 9 bases outside the gene matches. CDR3 bases: TGCAGTGCTATCCCTTGGGACAGGGGAAGCTACGAGCAGTACTTC. Amino acids: CSAIPWDRGSYEQYF.

This clonotype came up many times. The chain couples TRBV20-1 to TRBJ2-7, with D maybe TRBD1 (5 bases). Per germline, CDR1 DFQATT and CDR2 SNEGSKA (reference sequence). V was shortened by 4 bases and J by 5 bases, with 21 bases between the two germline ends. CDR3 length: 15 residues. The CDR3 region is CSAKIGAGRRDEQYF. The CDR3, as DNA: TGCAGTGCTAAAATTGGGGCAGGGCGTAGGGACGAGCAGTACTTC.

There are a few counts of this clonotype. J is TRBJ2-6 and V is TRBV20-1; possible D gene TRBD1, 6 bases. Germline CDR1 reads DFQATT; CDR2 reads SNEGSKA (reference sequence). This CDR3 has 16 amino acids. Trimming shortened V by 4 bases and J by 4 bases, and 17 bases separated the two germline ends. The CDR3 sequence is CSAIPSHREGANVLTF. CDR3 in DNA: TGCAGTGCTATACCTTCACACAGGGAGGGGGCCAACGTCCTGACTTTC.

As to this clonotype: Given a much more abundant clone one base away, this may be a read error. V gene TRBV7-8 combines with J gene TRBJ2-7; 9 positions agree with TRBD1. Germline lookup yields CDR1 SGHVS and CDR2 FQNEAQ. The CDR3 has 15 residues. With 1 base clipped from V and 6 bases from J, the junction kept 7 bases outside the gene matches. The chain's CDR3 is CASSLVGTGSGEQYF. The CDR3 DNA reads as TGTGCCAGCAGCTTAGTTGGGACAGGGAGCGGCGAGCAGTACTTC.

A few counts support this clonotype. This chain links TRBV20-1 with TRBJ2-7; TRBD1 is a possible D gene (6 bases). Per germline, CDR1 DFQATT and CDR2 SNEGSKA (reference sequence). The CDR3 spans 13 residues. V lost 6 bases to trimming and J lost 7 bases, with 19 bases between them. The CDR3 DNA reads as TGCAGTGCCCCTCCTTCAGGGGTCGATGAGCAGTACTTC. This encodes CSAPPSGVDEQYF.

This chain uses TRBV20-1 with TRBJ2-1; 10 bases are shared with TRBD1. Trimming removed 3 bases from V and 7 bases from J; junction bases left unmatched: 6. In germline, CDR1 is DFQATT, CDR2 SNEGSKA (reference sequence). The CDR3 spans 14 residues. The CDR3 region has the DNA TGCAGTGCTAGCACGGGACAGGGGACGAATGAGCAGTTCTTC. It specifies CSASTGQGTNEQFF.

The sample holds many counts of this clonotype. V and J are TRBV6-2 or TRBV6-3 and TRBJ2-7; 8 bases map to TRBD2. The germline V gene encodes CDR1 MNHEY and CDR2 SVGEGT. Germline trimming cut 2 bases from V and 0 bases from J; bases unmatched to any gene: 15. This CDR3 has 19 amino acids. CDR3 DNA sequence: TGTGCCAGCAGTTACAACCTTCGGGGGGGCAGGTCAAGCTCCTACGAGCAGTACTTC. This translates into CASSYNLRGGRSSSYEQYF.

A few counts support this clonotype. This chain connects TRBV7-9 to TRBJ2-5; 14 bases are shared with TRBD2. The closer fit of TRBJ2-7 to the DNA end suggests the J call may be wrong. This CDR3 is 18 amino acids long. Germline V gene sequence: CDR1 SEHNR, CDR2 FQNEAQ (reference sequence). The chain's CDR3 is CASSSPTSGGAPTYEQYF. The CDR3, as DNA: TGTGCCAGCAGCTCGCCGACTAGCGGGGGGGCTCCTACCTACGAGCAGTACTTC.

The chain couples TRBV21-1 to TRBJ2-3; the DNA was not compared with TRBD1, the D call given in the table. TRBV21-1 is a recognized pseudogene. The CDR3 contains 19 residues. The CDR3 loop is CASRTTGGGQRTSTDTQYF. The CDR3 coding sequence is TGTGCCAGCAGAACGACAGGGGGTGGACAGAGGACTAGCACAGATACGCAGTATTTT.

V and J are TRBV25-1 and TRBJ1-5; D remains unclear. The CDR3 contains 14 residues. V was shortened by 2 bases and J by 7 bases, with 12 bases between the two germline ends. Germline assignment: CDR1 MGHDK and CDR2 SYGVNS. Written as DNA, the CDR3 is TGTGCCAGCAGTGAACACGTTTCCAGCCAGCCCCAGCATTTT. This gives the protein CASSEHVSSQPQHF.

This clonotype was observed a few times. V gene TRBV28 combines with J gene TRBJ1-3; 9 nucleotides match TRBD1. The length of the CDR3 is 14 residues. Trimming cost V 6 bases and J 8 bases; bases outside gene matches: 8. CDR1 and CDR2 (germline): MDHEN, SYDVKM. Here the CDR3 reads CASRSPGQGHTIYF. CDR3 sequence (DNA): TGTGCCAGCAGATCCCCGGGACAGGGACACACCATATATTTT. The full variable domain, with the rest looked up from reference TRBV28 and TRBJ1-3, is DVKVTQSSRYLVKRTGEKVFLECVQDMDHENMFWYRQDPGLGLRLIYFSYDVKMKEKGDIPEGYSVSREKKERFSLILESASTNQTSMYLCASRSPGQGHTIYFGEGSWLTVV.

In its sample, this clonotype was seen a few times. The chain joins TRBV28 to TRBJ2-7; perhaps TRBD2 as D (5 bases). Trimming stripped 6 bases from V and 2 bases from J, with 11 bases between. The length of the CDR3 is 13 residues. CDR1 is MDHEN, CDR2 SYDVKM, per germline. Here the CDR3 DNA reads TGTGCCAGCAGCCTTATCGGGGCCTACGAGCAGTACTTC. It encodes CASSLIGAYEQYF.

As to this clonotype: A much larger clone differs by one base, so this may be a read error. The chain has TRBV7-2 and TRBJ2-5; the D call may be TRBD1 or TRBD2 (5 bases each). Germline-derived CDR1 and CDR2 are SGHTA and FQGNSA. The CDR3 is 13 residues long. Trimming pared 2 bases from V and 7 bases from J, leaving 11 bases between. For the CDR3, the DNA is TGTGCCAGCAGCTTACGGGACGCCCGGACCCAGTACTTC. Translating gives CASSLRDARTQYF.

This clonotype has only a few counts. This chain links TRBV28 with TRBJ2-7; no reliable D call. The V gene's germline CDR1 is MDHEN and CDR2 SYDVKM. Trimming removed 5 bases at V and 4 bases at J, with 9 bases between. CDR3 length: 12 amino acids. This chain's CDR3 is CASSQAIYEQYF. CDR3 nucleotide sequence: TGTGCCAGCAGTCAGGCAATATACGAGCAGTACTTC.

The V and J genes are TRBV12-3 or TRBV12-4 and TRBJ1-1; 10 nucleotides line up with TRBD1. V trimming: 7 bases; J trimming: 11 bases; junction bases outside the gene matches: 10. The CDR3 has 13 amino acids. The CDR3 sequence: CASTNRTGGTAFF. The CDR3 region has the DNA TGTGCCAGCACTAATCGGACAGGGGGTACGGCTTTCTTT.

The gene calls are TRBV10-3 and TRBJ2-2; the match to TRBD1 covers 8 bases. The germline gives CDR1 ENHRY, CDR2 SYGVKD. The CDR3 extends over 16 amino acids. The trim removed 3 bases at V and 4 bases at J, leaving 7 bases unmatched. The chain's CDR3 is CAISDPGQGGTGELFF. The CDR3 DNA sequence: TGTGCCATCAGTGACCCCGGACAGGGTGGCACCGGGGAGCTGTTTTTT.

The chain joins TRBV4-3 to TRBJ1-2; possible D gene TRBD1, 6 bases. With 0 bases removed from V and 0 bases from J, the gap between germline ends came to 17 bases. This CDR3 contains 18 residues. The germline V gene encodes CDR1 LGHNA and CDR2 YSLEER. The CDR3 DNA is TGCGCCAGCAGCCAAGATAGTACAGGGCAGGGGACTAACTATGGCTACACCTTC. As protein: CASSQDSTGQGTNYGYTF.

Note on this clonotype: It may be a read error: a sequence one base away is much more abundant. This chain links TRBV20-1 with TRBJ2-1; D call uncertain. With 0 bases removed from V and 6 bases from J, the gap between germline ends came to 9 bases. The CDR3 contains 13 residues. Germline CDR1 reads DFQATT; CDR2 reads SNEGSKA (reference sequence). The CDR3 region has the DNA TGCAGTGCTAGAGAAGAGACCGCCAATGAGCAGTTCTTC. This gives the protein CSAREETANEQFF.

The chain carries TRBV6-6 and TRBJ1-1, with 9 bases that match TRBD1. V was pared by 4 bases and J by 5 bases, with 8 bases of the junction left unmatched. The CDR3 covers 15 residues. CDR1 is MNHNY and CDR2 is SVGAGI in the germline V gene (reference sequence). The CDR3 DNA follows: TGTGCCAGCAGTTTCCCGGGACAGGGTGAAACTGAAGCTTTCTTT. Translation gives CASSFPGQGETEAFF.

The gene calls are TRBV6-1 and TRBJ2-1, with D possibly TRBD2 on 6 matching bases. This CDR3 is 15 amino acids long. The V end lost 6 bases, the J end lost 4 bases, and 16 bases lay between the germline ends. Germline V gives CDR1 MNHNS, CDR2 SASEGT. The CDR3 nucleotides are TGTGCCAGCAGGACGGGGGTAGCTTTTTACAATGAGCAGTTCTTC. It yields the protein CASRTGVAFYNEQFF.

V usage is TRBV28 and J usage is TRBJ2-7, with TRBD2 as a possible D gene (5 bases). The CDR3 spans 13 residues. Germline V gene lookup returns CDR1 MDHEN and CDR2 SYDVKM. Trimming took off 7 bases at V and 4 bases at J, with 14 bases between the two ends. CDR3: CASTKDGKYEQYF. CDR3 coding DNA: TGTGCCAGCACTAAGGACGGGAAATACGAGCAGTACTTC.

A word on this clonotype: At one end the junction does not follow the germline gene, possibly because of a read error. The rearrangement joins TRBV5-4 to TRBJ2-7; TRBD1 is a possible D gene (5 bases). Germline CDR1 and CDR2: SGHNT and YYREEE (reference sequence). CDR3 size: 14 residues. In nucleotides, the CDR3 is TGTGCCGGCAGCTTGGACACCTACTCCTACGAGCAGTACTTC. Translation gives CAGSLDTYSYEQYF.